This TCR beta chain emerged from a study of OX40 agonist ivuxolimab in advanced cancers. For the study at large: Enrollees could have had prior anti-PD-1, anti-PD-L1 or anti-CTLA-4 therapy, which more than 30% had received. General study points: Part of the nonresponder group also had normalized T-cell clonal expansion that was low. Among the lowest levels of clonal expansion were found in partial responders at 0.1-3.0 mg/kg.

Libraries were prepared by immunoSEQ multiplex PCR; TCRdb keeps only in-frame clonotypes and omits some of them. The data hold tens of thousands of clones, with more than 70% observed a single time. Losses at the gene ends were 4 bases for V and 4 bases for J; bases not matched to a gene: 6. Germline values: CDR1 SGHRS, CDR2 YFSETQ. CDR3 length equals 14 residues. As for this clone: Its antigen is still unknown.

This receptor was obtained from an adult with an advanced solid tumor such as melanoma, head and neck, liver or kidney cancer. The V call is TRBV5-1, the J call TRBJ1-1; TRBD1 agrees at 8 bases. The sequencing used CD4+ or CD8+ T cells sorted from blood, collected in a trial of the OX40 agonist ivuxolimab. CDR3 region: CASSADRVGTEAFF. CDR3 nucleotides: TGCGCCAGCAGCGCGGACAGGGTGGGCACTGAAGCTTTCTTT. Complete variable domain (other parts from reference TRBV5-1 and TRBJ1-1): KAGVTQTPRYLIKTRGQQVTLSCSPISGHRSVSWYQQTPGQGLQFLFEYFSETQRNKGNFPGRFSGRQFSNSRSEMNVSTLELGDSALYLCASSADRVGTEAFFGQGTRLTVV.